The 3 T cell receptor beta chains below come from one sample, sequenced in a study of memory CD4+ T cells and cytomegalovirus serostatus. Single viable CD3+CD4+CD8-CD45RO+ cells were sorted as the memory CD4+ T cells. This table comes from immunoSEQ multiplex PCR, and its TCRdb copy is limited to in-frame clones, with some not included. The repertoire holds tens of thousands of clones, with roughly 80% as singletons. Sequenced: memory CD4+ T cells from blood. These receptors were collected from an adult in good health and CMV-seronegative.

The rearrangement uses TRBV7-2 and TRBJ2-1; 12 bases line up with TRBD2. Germline V gene sequence: CDR1 SGHTA, CDR2 FQGNSA. This CDR3 comprises 15 residues. J gave up 7 bases and V 7 bases, and 8 bases lay outside the gene matches. CDR3 DNA sequence: TGTGCCAGCACCCGACTAGCGGGAGCTCGTAATGAGCAGTTCTTC. Translating it yields CASTRLAGARNEQFF.

The chain joins TRBV28 to TRBJ2-7; 14 bases are shared with TRBD2. The CDR3 has 15 residues. Germline V gene lookup returns CDR1 MDHEN and CDR2 SYDVKM. The V and J ends lost 2 bases and 6 bases, in that order; junction bases with no gene match: 3. CDR3 nucleotide sequence: TGTGCCAGCAGTTTAGGGGGACTAGCGGGGGCCGAGCAGTACTTC. Its protein is CASSLGGLAGAEQYF.

The V and J genes are TRBV7-9 and TRBJ1-1; 7 nucleotides line up with TRBD1. The CDR3 extends over 14 amino acids. CDR1 and CDR2 (germline): SEHNR, FQNEAQ (reference sequence). V was clipped by 4 bases and J by 2 bases; unmatched bases: 4. CDR3 loop: CASSSGTANTEAFF. The CDR3 nucleotides read TGTGCCAGCAGCTCCGGGACAGCTAACACTGAAGCTTTCTTT.